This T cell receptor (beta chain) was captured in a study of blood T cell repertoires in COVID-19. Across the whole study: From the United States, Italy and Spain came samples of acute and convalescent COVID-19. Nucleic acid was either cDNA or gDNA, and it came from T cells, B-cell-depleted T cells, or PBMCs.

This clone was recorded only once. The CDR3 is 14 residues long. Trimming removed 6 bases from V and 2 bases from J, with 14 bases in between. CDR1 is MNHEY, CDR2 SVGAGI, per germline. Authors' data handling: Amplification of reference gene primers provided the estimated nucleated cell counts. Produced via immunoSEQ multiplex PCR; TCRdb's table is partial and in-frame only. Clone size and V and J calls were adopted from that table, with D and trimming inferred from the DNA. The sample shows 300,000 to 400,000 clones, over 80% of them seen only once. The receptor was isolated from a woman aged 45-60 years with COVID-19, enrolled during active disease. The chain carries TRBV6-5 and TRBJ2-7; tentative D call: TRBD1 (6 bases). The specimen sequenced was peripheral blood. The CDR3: CASSQTGIPYEQYF. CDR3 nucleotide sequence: TGTGCCAGCAGCCAAACAGGGATTCCCTACGAGCAGTACTTC.